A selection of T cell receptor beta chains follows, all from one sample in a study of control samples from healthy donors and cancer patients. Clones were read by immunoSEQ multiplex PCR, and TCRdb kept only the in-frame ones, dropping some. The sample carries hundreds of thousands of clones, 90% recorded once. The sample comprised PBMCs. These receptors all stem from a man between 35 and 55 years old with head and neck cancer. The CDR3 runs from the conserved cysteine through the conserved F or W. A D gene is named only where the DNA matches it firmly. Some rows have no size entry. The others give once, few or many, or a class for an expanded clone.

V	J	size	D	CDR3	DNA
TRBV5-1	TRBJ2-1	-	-	CASSLETELYNEQFF	TGCGCCAGCAGCTTGGAGACAGAACTCTACAATGAGCAGTTCTTC
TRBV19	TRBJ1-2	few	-	CASIETGTYLGYTF	TGTGCCAGTATCGAGACCGGGACATATTTAGGCTACACCTTC
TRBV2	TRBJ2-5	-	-	CASSEGLAIGTQYF	TGTGCCAGCAGTGAAGGGTTAGCTATAGGGACCCAGTACTTC
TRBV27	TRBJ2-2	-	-	CASSLLGAGTGELFF	TGTGCCAGCAGTTTACTGGGTGCAGGCACCGGGGAGCTGTTTTTT
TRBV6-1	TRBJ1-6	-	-	CASSEGASPLHF	TGTGCCAGCAGTGAAGGAGCTTCACCCCTCCACTTT
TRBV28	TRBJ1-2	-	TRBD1	CAISPGQQYGYTF	TGTGCCATCTCCCCGGGACAGCAATATGGCTACACCTTC
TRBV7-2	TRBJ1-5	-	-	CASSPATALNQPQHF	TGTGCCAGCAGCCCCGCGACAGCCCTCAATCAGCCCCAGCATTTT
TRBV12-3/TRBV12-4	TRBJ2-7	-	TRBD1	CATSDRGSYEQYF	TGTGCCACTTCGGACAGGGGGTCCTACGAGCAGTACTTC
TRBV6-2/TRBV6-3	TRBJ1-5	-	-	CASSYDVRLWGRSNQPQHF	TGTGCCAGCAGTTACGATGTACGGCTCTGGGGCCGGAGCAATCAGCCCCAGCATTTT
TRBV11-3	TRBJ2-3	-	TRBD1	CASSFRGRGDTQYF	TGTGCCAGCAGCTTTAGGGGGCGCGGAGATACGCAGTATTTT
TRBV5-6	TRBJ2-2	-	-	CASSLAQKRQTGELFF	TGTGCCAGCAGCTTGGCCCAGAAGCGACAAACCGGGGAGCTGTTTTTT
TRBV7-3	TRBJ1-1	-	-	CASSLNQGPGTEAFF	TGTGCCAGCAGCTTAAACCAGGGGCCCGGGACTGAAGCTTTCTTT
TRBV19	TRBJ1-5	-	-	CASSIESNQPQHF	TGTGCCAGTAGTATAGAAAGCAATCAGCCCCAGCATTTT
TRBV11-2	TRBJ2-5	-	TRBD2	CASSPGTSGSGETQYF	TGTGCCAGCAGCCCCGGGACTAGCGGGAGTGGAGAGACCCAGTACTTC
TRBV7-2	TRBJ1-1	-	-	CASSIQSVNTEAFF	TGTGCCAGCAGCATCCAGTCGGTGAACACTGAAGCTTTCTTT
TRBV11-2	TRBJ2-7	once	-	CASSLEFGYEQYF	TGTGCCAGCAGCTTAGAGTTCGGCTACGAGCAGTACTTC
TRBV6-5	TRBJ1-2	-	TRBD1	CASRSGTGKIGYTF	TGTGCCAGCAGATCCGGGACAGGGAAGATTGGCTACACCTTC
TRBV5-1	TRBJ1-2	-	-	CASSSPSGGNYGYTF	TGCGCCAGCAGCTCCCCCTCGGGCGGTAACTATGGCTACACCTTC